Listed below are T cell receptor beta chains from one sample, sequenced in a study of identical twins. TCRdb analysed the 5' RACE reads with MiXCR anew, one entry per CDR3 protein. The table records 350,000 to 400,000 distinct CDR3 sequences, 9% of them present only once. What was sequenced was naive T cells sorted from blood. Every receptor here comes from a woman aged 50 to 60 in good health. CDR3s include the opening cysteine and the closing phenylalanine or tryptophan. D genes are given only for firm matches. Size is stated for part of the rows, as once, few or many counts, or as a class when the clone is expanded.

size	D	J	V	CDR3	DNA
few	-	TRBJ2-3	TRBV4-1	CATDLLGEHTQYF	TGCGCCACCGACTTACTGGGGGAGCATACGCAGTATTTT
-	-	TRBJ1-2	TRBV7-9	CASSTPSVALLTYGYTF	TGTGCCAGCAGCACCCCTTCCGTGGCCCTTCTCACCTATGGCTACACCTTC
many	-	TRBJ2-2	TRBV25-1	CASSETTGRNTGELFF	TGTGCCAGCAGTGAGACTACAGGGCGGAACACCGGGGAGCTGTTTTTT
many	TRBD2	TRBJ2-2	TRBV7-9	CASSLVRLAGALTGELFF	TGTGCCAGCAGCTTGGTCCGACTAGCGGGAGCCCTGACCGGGGAGCTGTTTTTT
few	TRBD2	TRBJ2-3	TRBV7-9	CASSFIGGRSTDTQYF	TGTGCCAGCAGCTTCATCGGCGGGAGGAGCACAGATACGCAGTATTTT
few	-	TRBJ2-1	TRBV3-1	CASSQLGGEQFF	TGTGCCAGCAGCCAATTGGGGGGTGAGCAGTTCTTC
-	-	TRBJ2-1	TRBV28	CASSIRTPLNEQFF	TGTGCCAGCAGTATCAGGACCCCCCTAAATGAGCAGTTCTTC
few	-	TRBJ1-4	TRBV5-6	CASSLRREKLFF	TGTGCCAGCAGCTTGAGACGGGAAAAACTGTTTTTT
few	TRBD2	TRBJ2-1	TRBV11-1	CASSRGTSGRQDEQFF	TGTGCCAGCAGCCGCGGGACTAGCGGGAGGCAGGATGAGCAGTTCTTC
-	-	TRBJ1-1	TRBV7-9	CASSSRQTRPNTEAFF	TGTGCCAGCAGCTCTCGCCAGACCAGACCGAACACTGAAGCTTTCTTT
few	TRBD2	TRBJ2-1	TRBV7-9	CASSLVDPKLGGSSYNEQFF	TGTGCCAGCAGCTTAGTGGACCCTAAGCTCGGCGGGAGCTCCTACAATGAGCAGTTCTTC
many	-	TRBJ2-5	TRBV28	CASSLARLEETQYF	TGTGCCAGCAGTTTAGCCCGCTTGGAAGAGACCCAGTACTTC
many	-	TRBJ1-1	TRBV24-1	CATRDGNTEAFF	TGTGCCACGCGGGACGGGAACACTGAAGCTTTCTTT
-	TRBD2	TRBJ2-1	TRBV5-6	CASSLRGTSTEQFF	TGTGCCAGCAGCTTGAGGGGGACTAGCACTGAGCAGTTCTTC
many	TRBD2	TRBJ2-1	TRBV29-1	CSVVPSSGRARNEQFF	TGCAGCGTTGTCCCGTCTAGCGGGAGGGCCCGTAATGAGCAGTTCTTC
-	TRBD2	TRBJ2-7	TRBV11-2	CASRPSGVALEQYF	TGTGCCAGCAGACCGAGCGGGGTTGCGCTCGAGCAGTACTTC
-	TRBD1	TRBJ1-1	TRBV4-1	CASSQGTGEAFF	TGCGCCAGCAGCCAAGGGACAGGGGAAGCTTTCTTT